This is a list of T cell receptor beta chains from one sample in a study of cytomegalovirus exposure and HLA in healthy donors. Clones were read by immunoSEQ multiplex PCR, and TCRdb kept only the in-frame ones, dropping some. Its table lists approximately 110,000 clones. Sequencing used PBMCs. The receptors shown here come from a man aged 18 to 30 in good health and CMV-seronegative. Both conserved end residues are trimmed from each CDR3.

v_gene: TRBV5-1; CDR3aa: ASSFKGASSYNEQF
v_gene: TRBV30; CDR3aa: AWSGGLVSTDTQY
v_gene: TRBV14; CDR3aa: ASSHNLAGAQANYGYT
v_gene: TRBV7-9; CDR3aa: ASSFFEGQGTYEQY
v_gene: TRBV7-9; CDR3aa: ASSLAGSPSGANVLT
v_gene: TRBV5-6; CDR3aa: ASSSLGTGNEKLF
v_gene: TRBV28; CDR3aa: ASSISLPPSYGYT
v_gene: TRBV9; CDR3aa: ASSVGPGAPGY
v_gene: TRBV5-6; CDR3aa: ASSRTGPYEQY
v_gene: TRBV19; CDR3aa: ASSMDFSGANVLT
v_gene: TRBV6-1; CDR3aa: ASSRSRDTEAF
v_gene: TRBV5-5; CDR3aa: ASSSAIHDTEAF
v_gene: TRBV5-1; CDR3aa: ASSLSYGSDEQF
v_gene: TRBV4-1; CDR3aa: ASSLMTSSGNTIY
v_gene: TRBV29-1; CDR3aa: SVDRDRGSTEQY
v_gene: TRBV10-3; CDR3aa: AISEPARGQGNEQF
v_gene: TRBV10-3; CDR3aa: AIRTGMNTEAF
v_gene: TRBV5-4; CDR3aa: ASSLRENYGYT
v_gene: TRBV7-6; CDR3aa: ASSLPREGGAETQY
v_gene: TRBV27; CDR3aa: ASSPVGNFNYGYT
v_gene: TRBV9; CDR3aa: ASSSDRASYNEQF
v_gene: TRBV5-4; CDR3aa: ASSSGGVGYGYT
v_gene: TRBV5-6; CDR3aa: ASSFRSALENEQF
v_gene: TRBV7-2; CDR3aa: ASRASGTYNEQF
v_gene: TRBV6-1; CDR3aa: ASSEGPNQPQH
v_gene: TRBV27; CDR3aa: ASSSDRMTYNEQF
v_gene: TRBV7-9; CDR3aa: ASSLSDRENTEAF
v_gene: TRBV15; CDR3aa: ATSRDKGDRGRGEAF
v_gene: TRBV7-8; CDR3aa: ASSSYRTGTYEQY
v_gene: TRBV5-5; CDR3aa: ASRREGGYYEQY
v_gene: TRBV28; CDR3aa: ASSLAQGAVNEQY
v_gene: TRBV7-8; CDR3aa: ASSPLGAPNTGELF
v_gene: TRBV21-1; CDR3aa: ASSTRTRMNTEAF
v_gene: TRBV6-5; CDR3aa: ASRGRGGHDEKLF
v_gene: TRBV19; CDR3aa: ASSIGPQVAEAF
v_gene: TRBV6-6; CDR3aa: ASRARDRENQPQH
v_gene: TRBV5-1; CDR3aa: ASSSSGQRMNTEAF
v_gene: TRBV7-9; CDR3aa: ASSLSGELF
v_gene: TRBV6-5; CDR3aa: ASSRSPPDTQY
v_gene: TRBV9; CDR3aa: ASRETAAGNTIY